These T cell receptor beta chains were read from a single sample in a study of beta chain features in type 1 diabetes. Clones were read by immunoSEQ multiplex PCR, and TCRdb kept only the in-frame ones, dropping some. Found here are under 200,000 clones, 8% to 8.5% of them singletons; the top ten hold under 0.65%. Sequenced: central memory CD4+ T cells from blood. The receptors were sampled from a woman in her late teens or twenties with type 1 diabetes. The CDR3 runs from the conserved cysteine through the conserved F or W. Each record gives: D gene, V gene, clone size, CDR3 length, J gene, CDR3 DNA, CDR3 protein. D genes are given only for firm matches. Size is stated for part of the rows, as once, few or many counts, or as a class when the clone is expanded.

D gene: TRBD2
V gene: TRBV9
clone size: NA
CDR3 length: 14
J gene: TRBJ2-1
CDR3 DNA: TGTGCCAGCAGCGGACGACTGGCTAGCGGGAGGACCATCTTC
CDR3 protein: CASSGRLASGRTIF

D gene: TRBD2
V gene: TRBV5-4
clone size: few
CDR3 length: 15
J gene: TRBJ2-5
CDR3 DNA: TGTGCCAGCAGCCCCGTAGCGGGGGCCCAAGAGACCCAGTACTTC
CDR3 protein: CASSPVAGAQETQYF

D gene: NA
V gene: TRBV7-8
clone size: many
CDR3 length: 13
J gene: TRBJ1-2
CDR3 DNA: TGTGCCAGCAGCTTAGCTGGGAGTGGTGGCTACACCTTC
CDR3 protein: CASSLAGSGGYTF

D gene: TRBD1
V gene: TRBV7-9
clone size: NA
CDR3 length: 18
J gene: TRBJ2-2
CDR3 DNA: TGTGCCAGCAGCTTGGGACAGGGGAAGCCTGGGAACACCGGGGAGCTGTTTTTT
CDR3 protein: CASSLGQGKPGNTGELFF

D gene: NA
V gene: TRBV5-1
clone size: few
CDR3 length: 12
J gene: TRBJ2-7
CDR3 DNA: TGCGCCAGCAGCCTCAGGGAAGGCGAGCAGTACTTC
CDR3 protein: CASSLREGEQYF

D gene: NA
V gene: TRBV5-6
clone size: few
CDR3 length: 14
J gene: TRBJ2-7
CDR3 DNA: TGTGCCAGCAGCCGACCTACAGGCACCTACGAGCAGTACTTC
CDR3 protein: CASSRPTGTYEQYF

D gene: NA
V gene: TRBV7-2
clone size: few
CDR3 length: 14
J gene: TRBJ2-7
CDR3 DNA: TGTGCCAGCAGCTTAAGACAGTTATCCTACGAGCAGTACTTC
CDR3 protein: CASSLRQLSYEQYF

D gene: TRBD1
V gene: TRBV15
clone size: few
CDR3 length: 16
J gene: TRBJ1-1
CDR3 DNA: TGTGCCACCAGCAGAGCCAGGGGACAGGAGGACACTGAAGCTTTCTTT
CDR3 protein: CATSRARGQEDTEAFF

D gene: NA
V gene: TRBV6-1
clone size: NA
CDR3 length: 13
J gene: TRBJ2-1
CDR3 DNA: TGTGCCAGCAGGGACGGGATCTACAATGAGCAGTTCTTC
CDR3 protein: CASRDGIYNEQFF

D gene: NA
V gene: TRBV11-2
clone size: NA
CDR3 length: 15
J gene: TRBJ2-1
CDR3 DNA: TGTGCCAGCAGCTTAGATCGCAGCGGATACAATGAGCAGTTCTTC
CDR3 protein: CASSLDRSGYNEQFF

D gene: NA
V gene: TRBV7-9
clone size: few
CDR3 length: 14
J gene: TRBJ1-3
CDR3 DNA: TGTGCCAGCAGCCCAGGGATGCCGGGAAACACCATATATTTT
CDR3 protein: CASSPGMPGNTIYF

D gene: TRBD1
V gene: TRBV29-1
clone size: few
CDR3 length: 15
J gene: TRBJ2-6
CDR3 DNA: TGCAGCGTTCGGCAGGGGGCAGGTGGGGCCAACGTCCTGACTTTC
CDR3 protein: CSVRQGAGGANVLTF